This TCR beta chain is drawn from a study of blood T cell repertoires in COVID-19. About the study: T cells, B-cell-depleted T cells, or PBMCs supplied cDNA or gDNA.

V was pared by 6 bases and J by 7 bases, with 4 bases of the junction left unmatched. Germline loops: CDR1 KGHSH, CDR2 LQKENI. The CDR3 covers 13 residues. A Seattle source enrolled patients during active infection and followed them longitudinally. Original data processing: Reference gene primer amplification in the assay estimated nucleated cell counts. Clones were sequenced by immunoSEQ multiplex PCR, and TCRdb holds only the in-frame ones, with some missing. The V and J calls and the clone size are those of that table, but D and trimming were determined from the DNA. The sample shows roughly 300,000 clones, roughly nine tenths of them seen only once.

This chain connects TRBV18 to TRBJ2-7, with 12 bases lining up with TRBD1. Material: peripheral blood. The receptor comes from a woman aged 25 to 45 with COVID-19, enrolled during active disease. The CDR3 sequence is CASSRDRGREQYF. The CDR3 nucleotides are TGTGCCAGCTCCCGGGACAGGGGGCGAGAGCAGTACTTC.